A selection of T cell receptor beta chains follows, all from one sample in a study of PD-L1 blockade in urothelial cancer. Method: immunoSEQ multiplex PCR; TCRdb's copy keeps in-frame clones and lacks some. The sample includes fewer than 40,000 clones, about nine tenths of them seen just once. The specimen comprised PBMCs, sampled around atezolizumab (anti-PD-L1) treatment. The origin of the receptors is a man aged 50-59 years with urothelial cancer. The CDR3 runs from the conserved cysteine through the conserved F or W. Each record gives: V gene, J gene, CDR3 protein.

TRBV10-3	TRBJ2-1	CAISEGGGPYNEQFF
TRBV11-2	TRBJ2-2	CASSLLIAVVGELFF
TRBV5-1	TRBJ2-5	CASSFTAATGALRVGQYF
TRBV15	TRBJ2-7	CATSRSGQGYEQYF
TRBV7-9	TRBJ2-1	CASSLVTSLNEQFF
TRBV7-7	TRBJ2-2	CASRKGGQGSGELFF
TRBV7-9	TRBJ2-1	CASSARTTSGGKDEQFF
TRBV4-3	TRBJ2-7	CASSFIGAEQYF
TRBV5-1	TRBJ2-1	CASSLALGYEQFF
TRBV4-1	TRBJ1-5	CASSQETGGNQPQHF
TRBV30	TRBJ1-4	CAWTPGFGEKLFF
TRBV2	TRBJ1-1	CASRLLGQGPMNTEAFF
TRBV5-1	TRBJ1-5	CASSHGQGGQPQHF
TRBV15	TRBJ1-3	CATSRDYSSGNTIYF
TRBV27	TRBJ2-5	CASQSLVAGGPRETQYF
TRBV10-2	TRBJ2-7	CASMDNPLEQYF
TRBV27	TRBJ2-7	CASSLVGQGPGGQYF
TRBV30	TRBJ2-2	CAWSVGLAGRTGELFF
TRBV9	TRBJ2-3	CASSEGGTDTQYF
TRBV18	TRBJ1-4	CASSLNRGFNEKLFF
TRBV2	TRBJ2-5	CASSPGGAETQYF
TRBV28	TRBJ2-7	CASSEGLAGVYEQYF
TRBV7-2	TRBJ2-7	CASSLARGTSYEQYF
TRBV25-1	TRBJ2-1	CASNRDPSNEQFF
TRBV5-1	TRBJ2-3	CASSLGQGGTDTQYF
TRBV7-9	TRBJ2-5	CASSGLAGIQETQYF
TRBV18	TRBJ2-6	CASHVSGANVLTF
TRBV28	TRBJ2-3	CASSFDLGTSGSTDTQYF
TRBV27	TRBJ2-1	CASSLLGTGKINEQFF
TRBV28	TRBJ1-2	CASWTGTGFFLGRINYGYTF
TRBV7-2	TRBJ1-2	CASSLGQGNGYTF
TRBV12-5	TRBJ2-7	CASGPGLLYEQYF
TRBV18	TRBJ2-7	CASSPSGIHYEQYF
TRBV10-2	TRBJ2-5	CASSDRQPLSQYF
TRBV10-2	TRBJ2-2	CASRATRTGELFF
TRBV7-9	TRBJ2-7	CASSRIGEQYF
TRBV7-9	TRBJ2-5	CASQDRAGETQYF
TRBV30	TRBJ2-5	CAWSRVKETQYF
TRBV5-1	TRBJ1-4	CASSPGQGFNEKLFF
TRBV7-8	TRBJ2-7	CASSPGGSAYEQYF
TRBV11-1	TRBJ2-2	CASRQGAVSGELFF
TRBV5-1	TRBJ1-2	CASSPTGNADGYTF
TRBV5-4	TRBJ1-6	CASSFDRGSYNSPLHF
TRBV6-1	TRBJ2-5	CASSEKRGGQETQYF
TRBV19	TRBJ1-1	CASSDPHRGLTEAFF
TRBV5-1	TRBJ2-6	CASRPAGANVLTF
TRBV18	TRBJ2-5	CASSGPEETQYF